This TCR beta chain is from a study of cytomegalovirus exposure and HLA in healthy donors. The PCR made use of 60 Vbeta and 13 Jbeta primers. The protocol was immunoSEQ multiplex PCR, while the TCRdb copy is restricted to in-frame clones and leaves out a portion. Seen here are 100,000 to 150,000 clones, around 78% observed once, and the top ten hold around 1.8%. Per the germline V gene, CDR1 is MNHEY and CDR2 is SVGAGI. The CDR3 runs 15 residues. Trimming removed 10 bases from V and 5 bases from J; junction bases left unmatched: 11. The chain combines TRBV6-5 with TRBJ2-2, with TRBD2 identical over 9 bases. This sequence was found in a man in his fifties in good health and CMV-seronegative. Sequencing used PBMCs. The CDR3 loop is CATSGGTINTGELFF. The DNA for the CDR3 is TGTGCCACGAGCGGGGGGACTATAAATACCGGGGAGCTGTTTTTT.